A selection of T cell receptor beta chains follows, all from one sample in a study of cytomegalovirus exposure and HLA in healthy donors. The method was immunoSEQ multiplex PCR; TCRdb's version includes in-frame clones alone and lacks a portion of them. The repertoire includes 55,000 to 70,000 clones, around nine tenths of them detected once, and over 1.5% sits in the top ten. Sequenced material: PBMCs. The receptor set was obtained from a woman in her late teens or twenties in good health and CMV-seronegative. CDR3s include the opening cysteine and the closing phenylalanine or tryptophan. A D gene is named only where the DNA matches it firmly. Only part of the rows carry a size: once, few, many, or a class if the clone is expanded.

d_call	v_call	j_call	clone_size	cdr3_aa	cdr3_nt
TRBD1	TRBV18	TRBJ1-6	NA	CASSEGQGADSPLHF	TGTGCCAGCTCAGAAGGACAGGGGGCCGATTCACCCCTCCACTTT
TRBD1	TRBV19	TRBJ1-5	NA	CASSSGQGANQPQHF	TGTGCCAGTAGTTCTGGACAGGGCGCCAATCAGCCCCAGCATTTT
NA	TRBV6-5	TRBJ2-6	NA	CASMDTGAGANVLTF	TGTGCCAGCATGGACACAGGTGCTGGGGCCAACGTCCTGACTTTC
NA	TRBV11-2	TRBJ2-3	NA	CAASSLYTDTQYF	TGTGCCGCCAGTAGCCTTTACACAGATACGCAGTATTTT
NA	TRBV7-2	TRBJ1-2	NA	CASSFLWGGPLGYTF	TGTGCCAGCAGCTTTCTATGGGGGGGACCCTTAGGCTACACCTTC
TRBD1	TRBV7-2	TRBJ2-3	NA	CASRGQLTSTDTQYF	TGTGCCAGCAGGGGACAGTTAACTAGCACAGATACGCAGTATTTT
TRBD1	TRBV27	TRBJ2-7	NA	CASEFGQGPKWDSYEQYF	TGTGCCAGCGAGTTCGGACAGGGGCCCAAGTGGGACTCCTACGAGCAGTACTTC
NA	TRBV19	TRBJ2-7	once	CASSTYTVFRIYEQYF	TGTGCCAGTAGTACCTACACCGTCTTCAGGATATACGAGCAGTACTTC
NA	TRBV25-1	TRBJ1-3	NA	CASSERGSSGNTIYF	TGTGCCAGCAGTGAACGGGGATCCTCTGGAAACACCATATATTTT
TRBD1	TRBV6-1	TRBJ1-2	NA	CASSDVGTGGRGYGYTF	TGTGCCAGCAGTGATGTGGGGACAGGGGGACGGGGCTATGGCTACACCTTC
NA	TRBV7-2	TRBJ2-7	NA	CASSLGRETSGEQYF	TGTGCCAGCAGCTTAGGGAGGGAGACGTCGGGGGAGCAGTACTTC
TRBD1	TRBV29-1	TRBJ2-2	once	CSVEISGGGQSGELFF	TGCAGCGTTGAAATCTCAGGGGGCGGTCAAAGCGGGGAGCTGTTTTTT
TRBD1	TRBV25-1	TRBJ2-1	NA	CASSVGQGKDEQFF	TGTGCCAGCAGTGTAGGACAGGGGAAGGATGAGCAGTTCTTC
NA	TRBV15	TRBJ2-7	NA	CATSSRDTTYEQYF	TGTGCCACCAGCAGCCGGGACACAACCTACGAGCAGTACTTC
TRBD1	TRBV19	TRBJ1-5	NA	CASSPKDRGRQPQHF	TGTGCCAGTAGTCCTAAGGACAGGGGGCGTCAGCCCCAGCATTTT
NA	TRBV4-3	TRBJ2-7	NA	CASSQQVSYEQYF	TGCGCCAGCAGCCAACAGGTGTCCTACGAGCAGTACTTC
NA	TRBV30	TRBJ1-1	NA	CAWSPYPNLGAFF	TGTGCCTGGAGTCCATATCCGAACCTAGGAGCTTTCTTT
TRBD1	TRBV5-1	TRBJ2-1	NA	CASSMTETGGRTREQFF	TGCGCCAGCAGCATGACCGAGACAGGGGGACGGACCAGGGAGCAGTTCTTC
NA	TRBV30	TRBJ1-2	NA	CAWSVMGANNVYTF	TGTGCCTGGAGTGTGATGGGGGCGAACAACGTCTACACCTTC
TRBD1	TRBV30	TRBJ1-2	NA	CAWATGHHGYTF	TGTGCCTGGGCGACAGGGCATCATGGCTACACCTTC
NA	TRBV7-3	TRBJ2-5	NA	CASSFRGQGQETQYF	TGTGCCAGCAGCTTCCGAGGACAAGGCCAAGAGACCCAGTACTTC
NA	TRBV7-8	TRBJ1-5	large	CASSLATGNSNQPQHF	TGTGCCAGCAGCTTAGCGACAGGAAATAGCAATCAGCCCCAGCATTTT
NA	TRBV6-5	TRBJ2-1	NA	CASSYSRLTYNEQFF	TGTGCCAGCAGTTACTCTAGATTAACCTACAATGAGCAGTTCTTC
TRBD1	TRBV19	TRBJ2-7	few	CAGRPGTGAYEQYF	TGTGCCGGCCGACCAGGGACAGGGGCCTACGAGCAGTACTTC
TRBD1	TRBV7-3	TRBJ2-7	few	CASSLSGQGPYEQYF	TGTGCCAGCAGCTTATCGGGACAGGGTCCCTACGAGCAGTACTTC
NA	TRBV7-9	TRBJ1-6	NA	CASSLEAGGNSPLHF	TGTGCCAGCAGCTTAGAGGCGGGGGGAAATTCACCCCTCCACTTT
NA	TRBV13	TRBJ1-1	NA	CASSRPGLDMNTEAFF	TGTGCCAGCAGCCGCCCCGGGTTGGACATGAACACTGAAGCTTTCTTT
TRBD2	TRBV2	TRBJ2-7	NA	CASSETSGSYEQYF	TGTGCCAGCAGTGAGACTAGCGGGAGCTACGAGCAGTACTTC
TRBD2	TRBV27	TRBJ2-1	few	CASRTSSNEQFF	TGTGCCAGCAGGACTAGCAGCAATGAGCAGTTCTTC